This T cell receptor (beta chain) originates from a study of CD8 T cells in Susac syndrome. Reverse transcription used about 0.45 to 1 ug RNA and random hexamers. Via MiXCR, TCRdb re-called the immunoSEQ multiplex PCR reads, giving one row per CDR3 protein. The sample holds about 140,000 distinct CDR3 sequences, roughly 94% seen once. The germline V gene encodes CDR1 SGHDN and CDR2 FVKESK. Trimming cost V 4 bases and J 7 bases; bases outside gene matches: 10. This CDR3 is 16 amino acids long. The J gene is TRBJ2-2, the V gene TRBV14; 9 nucleotides align to TRBD2. The sequencing sample was made of CD4+ T cells from PBMCs. This TCR derives from a human donor in good health. In DNA form, the CDR3 reads TGTGCCAGCAGCCGGGGACTAGCCGGTAGAGGCGGGGAGCTGTTTTTT. This encodes CASSRGLAGRGGELFF.